These 10 T cell receptor beta chains originate from one sample sequenced in a study of radiation and T cells in renal cell carcinoma (dated by TCRdb to the early 2020s). Libraries were constructed by the immunoSEQ multiplex PCR assay. TCRdb took this table from immuneACCESS and kept in-frame rearrangements with V and J called. Such tables lack part of the clones; where checked against another copy, unresolved V genes explain under half of the gap, and the rest is unexplained. This sample holds 120,000 or so clones; around 82% were observed only once. The ten largest clones represent 5.8% of the sample. The time point label on this specimen signifies: blood 2 weeks post-SBRT. Sample treatment or condition, as interpreted from the label and publication: 15 Gy SBRT to primary tumor, nephrectomy 4 weeks later. This specimen was blood, taken from a patient whose treatment included radiotherapy and nephrectomy. These receptors all stem from a man aged 45-60 years with renal cell carcinoma.

There are a few counts of this clone. V is TRBV6-1 and J is TRBJ2-1, with 7 bases aligning to TRBD2. This CDR3 has 15 residues. Germline trimming cut 3 bases from V and 4 bases from J; bases unmatched to any gene: 6. Per the germline V gene, CDR1 is MNHNS and CDR2 is SASEGT. CDR3 residues: CASSDMLAAYNEQFF. The CDR3 DNA reads TGTGCCAGCAGTGATATGCTAGCGGCGTACAATGAGCAGTTCTTC.

J is TRBJ1-6 and V is TRBV7-9; 9 nucleotides agree with TRBD1. Trimming at V came to 5 bases and at J to 9 bases, leaving 5 bases not matched to a gene. There are 14 residues in the CDR3. CDR1 is SEHNR and CDR2 is FQNEAQ in the germline V gene (reference sequence). The CDR3 reads CASSRQGDASPLHF. The CDR3 nucleotides are TGTGCCAGCAGCCGACAGGGGGACGCTTCACCCCTCCACTTT.

The chain is built from TRBV6-5 and TRBJ1-3; D possibly corresponds to TRBD1 (5 bases). The germline gives CDR1 MNHEY, CDR2 SVGAGI. The CDR3 is 14 amino acids. V dropped 6 bases and J dropped 4 bases, with 13 bases sitting between them. The CDR3 protein is CASRRGAAGNTIYF. The CDR3 DNA sequence: TGTGCCAGCAGGCGCGGGGCAGCCGGAAACACCATATATTTT.

In its sample, this clone was seen once. The J gene is TRBJ2-7, the V gene TRBV4-2; 7 bases map to TRBD2. The germline V gene has CDR1 LGHNA and CDR2 YNFKEQ. The V and J ends lost 2 bases and 7 bases, in that order; junction bases with no gene match: 14. The CDR3 length is 16 residues. The CDR3 here is CASSQMGTSDWKEQYF. The CDR3, as DNA: TGTGCCAGCAGCCAAATGGGTACTAGCGATTGGAAGGAGCAGTACTTC.

The rearrangement joins TRBV15 to TRBJ2-5, with D perhaps TRBD1 or TRBD2 (5 bases each). The germline CDR1 and CDR2 sequences are LNHNV and YYDKDF (reference sequence). CDR3 length equals 15 residues. V was clipped by 3 bases and J by 1 base, with 12 bases between them. CDR3 DNA: TGTGCCACCAGCAGCGGGGCTGGGGCCCAAGAGACCCAGTACTTC. Protein product: CATSSGAGAQETQYF.

Comments on this clone: A read error may account for a junction end that differs from germline. The sample has other DNA sequences that encode this CDR3 too. The rearrangement joins TRBV30 to TRBJ2-3; TRBD2 agrees at 11 bases. The V gene's germline CDR1 is GTSNPN and CDR2 SVGIG (reference sequence). This CDR3 contains 16 residues. The CDR3 reads CAWSVSTSGGTDTQYF. CDR3 coding DNA: TGTGCCTGGAGTGTGAGTACTAGCGGGGGCACGGATACGCAGTATTTT.

In its sample, this clone was seen once. The V gene is TRBV2, the J gene TRBJ2-7, with D perhaps matching TRBD2 (6 bases). The germline gives CDR1 SNHLY, CDR2 FYNNEI. CDR3 size: 13 residues. The ends were cut back, 8 bases at V and 3 bases at J, with 14 bases in the middle. CDR3 in amino acids: CASGGERGYEQYF. DNA of the CDR3: TGTGCCAGCGGAGGGGAGAGGGGCTACGAGCAGTACTTC.

The chain employs TRBV19 and TRBJ2-3, with TRBD1 matching over 8 bases. The V segment lost 6 bases and the J segment 3 bases; nucleotides outside the gene matches: 14. The length of the CDR3 is 17 residues. Germline V gene sequence: CDR1 LNHDA, CDR2 SQIVND (reference sequence). CDR3 sequence (DNA): TGTGCCAGTAGCAGGATAACAGGGGGAGTTACGACAGATACGCAGTATTTT. Translating it yields CASSRITGGVTTDTQYF.

The chain joins TRBV4-1 to TRBJ1-1, with D unclear. Trimming cost V 0 bases and J 0 bases, with 11 bases left between them. The CDR3 runs 16 residues. CDR1 is MGHRA and CDR2 is YSYEKL in the germline V gene. The CDR3 nucleotides read TGCGCCAGCAGCCAAGATCGCCGGGGATTGAACACTGAAGCTTTCTTT. It translates to CASSQDRRGLNTEAFF.

The chain combines TRBV18 with TRBJ1-2; D is unclear. CDR1 is KGHSH, CDR2 LQKENI, per germline. With 2 bases removed from V and 3 bases from J, the gap between germline ends came to 7 bases. This CDR3 is built from 13 residues. Here the CDR3 reads CASSPGIDYGYTF. CDR3 nucleotide sequence: TGTGCCAGCTCACCAGGGATTGACTATGGCTACACCTTC.